The T cell receptor (beta chain) under discussion was sequenced for a study of T-cell reconstitution after alpha-beta-depleted transplantation in children. CDR1 is MDHEN and CDR2 is SYDVKM in the germline V gene. With V trimmed by 7 bases and J by 7 bases, 18 bases remained unmatched. This CDR3 comprises 16 residues. It was with unique molecular identifiers that the TCRbeta library was prepared. TCRdb passed the PCR reads through MiXCR, listing each CDR3 protein once. In the table there are some 500,000 distinct CDR3 sequences, about 33% of which are singletons. The sequence came from a human donor who donated a stem cell graft to a child with aplastic anemia. Material: PBMCs from the stem cell graft donor, obtained from the stem cell graft. The rearrangement links TRBV28 to TRBJ1-2, with 7 bases fitting TRBD1. The CDR3 DNA is TGTGCCAGCAACGGGGGATGGGACAGCACGCTACGTGGCTACACCTTC. Translating it yields CASNGGWDSTLRGYTF.